One TCR beta chain is described in this entry. This specimen comes from a study of T cell responses to AZD1222 COVID-19 vaccine. Study-level background: Pooled in the analysis were second doses at about 4 or about 12 weeks.

V lost 5 bases and J lost 5; bases outside the gene matches: 6. The V gene's germline CDR1 is MNHNY and CDR2 SVGAGI (reference sequence). The CDR3 sequence is 14 residues long. Sequenced by immunoSEQ multiplex PCR; TCRdb stores in-frame clones only, minus some. The table includes fewer than 120,000 clones, nearly 90% detected once. V usage is TRBV6-6 and J usage is TRBJ1-1, with 9 bases aligning to TRBD1. The sample here was peripheral blood, taken on day 0 of AZD1222 vaccination. The TCR comes from an adult in good health. CDR3 bases: TGTGCCAGCAGTGGCGCGACAGGGGGGACTGAAGCTTTCTTT. Protein: CASSGATGGTEAFF.